What follows are 20 T cell receptor beta chains derived from one specimen sequenced in a study of blood T cell repertoires in COVID-19. Method: immunoSEQ multiplex PCR; TCRdb's copy keeps in-frame clones and lacks some. The data show 150,000 to 200,000 clones, roughly 80% seen once. The sequencing input was peripheral blood. These receptor sequences come from a young woman with acute or convalescent COVID-19.

The genes are TRBV27 and TRBJ2-2; TRBD2 aligns across 10 bases. The CDR3 has 15 residues. V was pared by 7 bases and J by 4 bases, with 6 bases of the junction left unmatched. The germline CDR1 and CDR2 sequences are MNHEY and SMNVEV (reference sequence). DNA of the CDR3: TGTGCCAGCACTTTGTCTAGCGGGAGCACCGGGGAGCTGTTTTTT. It specifies CASTLSSGSTGELFF.

This chain uses TRBV3-1 (or the pseudogene TRBV3-2) with TRBJ1-2, with 7 bases that match TRBD1. The CDR3 spans 16 residues. The J segment lost 3 bases and the V segment lost 3 bases, leaving 10 bases of the junction unmatched. Germline CDR1 LGHDT, CDR2 YNNKEL (reference sequence). This CDR3 reads CASSQGRQGLDYGYTF. The CDR3 DNA follows: TGTGCCAGCAGCCAGGGGAGACAGGGCTTGGACTATGGCTACACCTTC.

The V call is TRBV7-2, the J call TRBJ2-5; 9 bases align to TRBD2. The CDR3 is 15 residues long. CDR1 and CDR2 (germline): SGHTA, FQGNSA. V was pared by 2 bases and J by 4 bases, with 5 bases of the junction left unmatched. As DNA, the CDR3 is TGTGCCAGCAGCTTAAGACCAGCGGGGGGAGAGACCCAGTACTTC. It is translated as CASSLRPAGGETQYF.

This chain joins TRBV4-1 and TRBJ1-5; D is unresolved. The V end was cut by 4 bases, the J end by 2 bases, with 12 bases between. The CDR3 is 15 residues long. Germline CDR1 and CDR2: MGHRA and YSYEKL. Here the CDR3 reads CASSLRPRGNQPQHF. CDR3 nucleotides: TGCGCCAGCAGCCTACGACCACGGGGCAATCAGCCCCAGCATTTT.

The chain recombines TRBV20-1 with TRBJ1-1, with 7 positions matching TRBD1. Trimming cost V 3 bases and J 1 base; bases outside gene matches: 14. The CDR3 sequence is 17 residues long. Germline CDR1 DFQATT, CDR2 SNEGSKA (reference sequence). The CDR3 loop is CSASDARQGNWNTEAFF. The CDR3 DNA follows: TGCAGTGCTAGTGACGCTAGACAGGGAAATTGGAACACTGAAGCTTTCTTT.

The CDR3 here is CASSYGQSLPLHF. The CDR3 DNA reads as TGTGCCAGCAGTTATGGACAGTCCCTACCCCTCCACTTT. The chain uses TRBV6-5 and TRBJ1-6; tentative D call: TRBD1 (6 bases). The V end was cut by 3 bases, the J end by 12 bases, with 12 bases between. The CDR3 length is 13 residues. The germline V gene has CDR1 MNHEY and CDR2 SVGAGI.

The chain uses TRBV4-1 and TRBJ1-1; the match to TRBD1 covers 7 bases. The germline V gene has CDR1 MGHRA and CDR2 YSYEKL. J lost 0 bases, V lost 1 base, and 5 bases had no gene match. This CDR3 comprises 16 residues. The CDR3 loop is CASSQVGGSMNTEAFF. In DNA form, the CDR3 reads TGCGCCAGCAGCCAAGTAGGGGGCAGCATGAACACTGAAGCTTTCTTT.

The CDR3 loop reads CASGTVTGKGYTF. The CDR3, as DNA: TGTGCCAGCGGAACCGTGACAGGAAAAGGCTACACCTTC. The rearrangement links TRBV27 to TRBJ1-2; maybe TRBD1 (6 bases). Per germline, CDR1 MNHEY and CDR2 SMNVEV (reference sequence). V was clipped by 8 bases and J by 8 bases, with 18 bases between them. CDR3 length: 13 amino acids.

With respect to this clone: In the same sample, other DNA sequences code for this CDR3. This sequence joins TRBV4-3 and TRBJ1-2; 7 bases are shared with TRBD1. Germline V lookup: CDR1 LGHNA, CDR2 YSLEER. The CDR3 contains 13 residues. V lost 3 bases and J lost 8; bases outside the gene matches: 6. CDR3 loop: CASSHEQGYGYTF. The CDR3 bases are TGCGCCAGCAGCCATGAACAGGGGTACGGCTACACCTTC.

This CDR3 is CASSRDSYEQYF. CDR3 coding DNA: TGTGCCAGCAGCAGAGACAGCTACGAGCAGTACTTC. This rearrangement joins TRBV6-5 to TRBJ2-7, with D possibly TRBD1 on 5 matching bases. Trimming removed 6 bases from V and 3 bases from J, with 9 bases in between. The CDR3 length is 12 residues. Germline values: CDR1 MNHEY, CDR2 SVGAGI.

The V call is TRBV28, the J call TRBJ1-2; D is possibly TRBD1 (5 bases). In germline, CDR1 is MDHEN, CDR2 SYDVKM. This CDR3 has 12 residues. V dropped 10 bases and J dropped 5 bases, with 14 bases sitting between them. CDR3 DNA: TGTGCCACCTTCGGGGGGGGGTATGGCTACACCTTC. Its translation: CATFGGGYGYTF.

The V call is TRBV2, the J call TRBJ2-2; possible D gene TRBD1, 5 bases. The CDR3 covers 12 residues. V lost 6 bases to trimming and J lost 9 bases, with 11 bases between them. Per the germline V gene, CDR1 is SNHLY and CDR2 is FYNNEI. CDR3: CASSDWGRELFF. The CDR3 bases are TGTGCCAGCAGCGACTGGGGCCGGGAGCTGTTTTTT.

This sequence joins TRBV9 and TRBJ2-2; D gene ambiguous. Looked up from germline, CDR1 is SGDLS and CDR2 is YYNGEE. This CDR3 contains 14 residues. Between the trimmed V and J ends, which lost 3 bases and 0 bases, there was a span of 6 bases. The CDR3 loop is CASSAYTNTGELFF. The CDR3 nucleotides read TGTGCCAGCAGCGCTTACACGAACACCGGGGAGCTGTTTTTT.

Written as DNA, the CDR3 is TGTGCCAGCAGCCAATTATCCGGGACTAGCGGTCAAGAGACCCAGTACTTC. This encodes CASSQLSGTSGQETQYF. The chain links TRBV14 to TRBJ2-5; TRBD2 agrees at 11 bases. V shed 2 bases, J shed 2 bases, and the junction held 7 bases outside the gene matches. CDR1 is SGHDN and CDR2 is FVKESK in the germline V gene. The CDR3 runs 17 residues. Filled out from reference TRBV14 and TRBJ2-5, the complete variable domain reads EAGVTQFPSHSVIEKGQTVTLRCDPISGHDNLYWYRRVMGKEIKFLLHFVKESKQDESGMPNNRFLAERTGGTYSTLKVQPAELEDSGVYFCASSQLSGTSGQETQYFGPGTRLLVL.

The J gene is TRBJ1-1, the V gene TRBV10-1, with 9 bases aligning to TRBD1. J lost 7 bases, V lost 2 bases, and 5 bases had no gene match. CDR1 WNHNN and CDR2 SYGVQD come from the germline V gene (reference sequence). The CDR3 length is 14 residues. The DNA of the CDR3 is TGCGCCAGCAGTGAGCCGGACAGGGGCGGTGAAGCTTTCTTT. As protein: CASSEPDRGGEAFF.

The gene calls are TRBV7-2 and TRBJ1-2, with D possibly being TRBD1 (5 bases). CDR3 length equals 14 residues. V was clipped by 2 bases and J by 2 bases, with 9 bases between them. Germline V gives CDR1 SGHTA, CDR2 FQGNSA. The CDR3 sequence: CASSLFRQNYGYTF. The DNA of the CDR3 is TGTGCCAGCAGCTTATTCCGACAGAACTATGGCTACACCTTC. The variable domain in full, with the rest retrieved from reference TRBV7-2 and TRBJ1-2, is GAGVSQSPSNKVTEKGKDVELRCDPISGHTALYWYRQSLGQGLEFLIYFQGNSAPDKSGLPSDRFSAERTGGSVSTLTIQRTQQEDSAVYLCASSLFRQNYGYTFGSGTRLTVV.

The chain links TRBV21-1 to TRBJ2-5; TRBD1 was called by the table and not checked on the DNA. TRBV21-1 is classified as a pseudogene. CDR3 length equals 16 residues. The CDR3 region has the DNA TGTGCCAGCAGCAAAGTGGACAGGGTTTCCGGGGAGACCCAGTACTTC. This encodes CASSKVDRVSGETQYF.

This chain joins TRBV5-6 and TRBJ2-6, with 8 bases identical to TRBD2. Germline V gene sequence: CDR1 SGHDT, CDR2 YYEEEE. The CDR3 covers 17 residues. Trimming at V came to 1 base and at J to 2 bases, leaving 5 bases not matched to a gene. The chain's CDR3 is CASSLTPGGAGANVLTF. The CDR3 nucleotides read TGTGCCAGCAGCTTGACACCCGGGGGGGCTGGGGCCAACGTCCTGACTTTC.

In its sample, this clone was seen once. Here the CDR3 reads CASMGRTARDEKLFF. DNA of the CDR3: TGTGCCAGCATGGGAAGGACAGCGAGGGATGAAAAACTGTTTTTT. The V gene is TRBV2, the J gene TRBJ1-4, with D possibly being TRBD1 (6 bases). V lost 7 bases and J 6 bases, leaving 18 bases between the germline ends. Germline V gene lookup returns CDR1 SNHLY and CDR2 FYNNEI. The CDR3 is 15 residues long.

The chain recombines TRBV9 with TRBJ1-2; 7 nucleotides match TRBD1. Germline V gives CDR1 SGDLS, CDR2 YYNGEE. V gave up 3 bases and J gave up 2 bases; unmatched junction bases: 7. This CDR3 is 15 amino acids long. CDR3 loop: CASSASGTVNYGYTF. The CDR3 nucleotides are TGTGCCAGCAGCGCCTCCGGGACAGTCAACTATGGCTACACCTTC.